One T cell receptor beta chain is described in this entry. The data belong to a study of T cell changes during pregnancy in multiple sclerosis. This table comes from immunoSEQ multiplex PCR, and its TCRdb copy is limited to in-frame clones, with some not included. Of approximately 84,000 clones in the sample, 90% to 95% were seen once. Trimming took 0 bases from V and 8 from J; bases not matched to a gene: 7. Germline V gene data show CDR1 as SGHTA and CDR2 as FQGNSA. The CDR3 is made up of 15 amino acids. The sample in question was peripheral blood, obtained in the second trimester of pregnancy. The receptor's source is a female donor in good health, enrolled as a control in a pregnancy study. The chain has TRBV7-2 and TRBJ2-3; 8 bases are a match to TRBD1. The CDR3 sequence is CASSLAPGQGGTQYF. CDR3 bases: TGTGCCAGCAGCTTAGCCCCCGGACAGGGAGGTACGCAGTATTTT.